The TCR beta chain described here comes from a study of blood T cell repertoires in COVID-19. CDR3 length: 11 residues. CDR1 is GTSNPN and CDR2 is SVGIG in the germline V gene (reference sequence). V was cut by 5 bases and J by 9 bases, with 11 bases left in between. Data came from immunoSEQ multiplex PCR; TCRdb stores just in-frame clones and leaves some out. The data show 95,000 to 150,000 clones, approximately 71% seen once. The clonotype comes from a woman aged 70 to 79 with acute or convalescent COVID-19. The sample was peripheral blood. The rearrangement joins TRBV30 to TRBJ2-1; D gene ambiguous. CDR3: CAWEFASEQFF. In DNA, the CDR3 is TGTGCCTGGGAGTTTGCGTCTGAGCAGTTCTTC.